A single sample is the source of the 30 T cell receptor beta chains below, sequenced in a study of blood T cell repertoires in COVID-19. Assay: immunoSEQ multiplex PCR; the TCRdb copy retains only in-frame clones and omits some. The table records under 250,000 clones, roughly 89% of them present only once. The sample was peripheral blood. The source is a woman aged 40 to 50 who had recovered from COVID-19.

The rearrangement links TRBV6-5 to TRBJ1-5; no clear D gene. CDR1 is MNHEY and CDR2 is SVGAGI in the germline V gene. The CDR3 covers 13 residues. Trimming pared 4 bases from V and 0 bases from J, leaving 4 bases between. CDR3 residues: CASSFGSNQPQHF. CDR3 DNA sequence: TGTGCCAGCAGTTTCGGTAGCAATCAGCCCCAGCATTTT.

The chain links TRBV2 to TRBJ2-4, with 8 bases that match TRBD1. V lost 6 bases, J lost 5 bases, and 3 bases stayed unmatched. Germline values: CDR1 SNHLY, CDR2 FYNNEI. This CDR3 contains 13 residues. CDR3 nucleotides: TGTGCCAGCAGCGCGGACAGGGAAAACATTCAGTACTTC. Translation: CASSADRENIQYF.

The genes are TRBV28 and TRBJ2-1; 11 bases are shared with TRBD1. This CDR3 has 15 residues. V shed 4 bases and J 7 bases; nucleotides not matched to a gene: 6. CDR1 is MDHEN and CDR2 is SYDVKM in the germline V gene. The CDR3 coding sequence is TGTGCCAGCAGTTCGCAGGGACAGGGGGTTAATGAGCAGTTCTTC. Encoded protein: CASSSQGQGVNEQFF.

The chain carries TRBV25-1 and TRBJ1-6, with D perhaps TRBD1 (6 bases). Germline loops: CDR1 MGHDK, CDR2 SYGVNS. This CDR3 is 15 amino acids long. Trimming pared 0 bases from V and 10 bases from J, leaving 13 bases between. The CDR3 bases are TGTGCCAGCAGTGAATATGGGGGGGCTGGGTCACCCCTCCACTTT. Amino acids: CASSEYGGAGSPLHF.

The genes are TRBV19 and TRBJ1-4, with 8 bases lining up with TRBD1. The V segment lost 7 bases and the J segment 5 bases; nucleotides outside the gene matches: 12. There are 16 residues in the CDR3. From germline, CDR1 is LNHDA and CDR2 SQIVND (reference sequence). CDR3 region: CASTSRSGQGNEKLFF. DNA of the CDR3: TGTGCCAGTACCTCGAGGTCCGGACAGGGAAATGAAAAACTGTTTTTT.

CDR3 in amino acids: CASSYGPRLDQYF. The CDR3 DNA reads TGTGCCAGCAGTTACGGCCCTAGGTTGGACCAGTACTTC. V is TRBV7-6 and J is TRBJ2-5; D unresolved. Trimming took off 6 bases at V and 10 bases at J, with 18 bases between the two ends. CDR3 length: 13 residues. The germline V gene has CDR1 SGHVS and CDR2 FNYEAQ.

The rearrangement links TRBV13 to TRBJ2-7; a weak D match, TRBD2 (5 bases). The CDR3 has 15 amino acids. Deletions cut 3 bases from V and 1 base from J, with 13 bases between. CDR1 and CDR2 from the germline V gene are PRHDT and FYEKMQ (reference sequence). CDR3 in DNA: TGTGCCAGCAGCTTGACACTCACGGGATCCTACGAGCAGTACTTC. Its protein is CASSLTLTGSYEQYF. Filled out from reference TRBV13 and TRBJ2-7, the complete variable domain reads AAGVIQSPRHLIKEKRETATLKCYPIPRHDTVYWYQQGPGQDPQFLISFYEKMQSDKGSIPDRFSAQQFSDYHSELNMSSLELGDSALYFCASSLTLTGSYEQYFGPGTRLTVT.

The chain employs TRBV5-1 and TRBJ2-7, with 7 positions matching TRBD2. Germline values: CDR1 SGHRS, CDR2 YFSETQ. This CDR3 is 14 amino acids long. Losses at the gene ends were 4 bases for V and 0 bases for J; bases not matched to a gene: 4. The CDR3 region has the DNA TGCGCCAGCAGCGGGGGAGGGAGCTCCTACGAGCAGTACTTC. Translation gives CASSGGGSSYEQYF.

This clone was seen more than once but under ten times. The chain couples TRBV6-4 to TRBJ2-7, with TRBD1 identical over 10 bases. CDR1 and CDR2 (germline): MRHNA, SNTAGT. J lost 0 bases, V lost 2 bases, and 7 bases had no gene match. This CDR3 is built from 17 residues. The DNA for the CDR3 is TGTGCCAGCAGTGACACTAGGGACAGGGGTTTCTCCTACGAGCAGTACTTC. This gives the protein CASSDTRDRGFSYEQYF.

The gene calls are TRBV15 and TRBJ1-3; D perhaps matches TRBD1 (6 bases). CDR1 is LNHNV, CDR2 YYDKDF, per germline (reference sequence). The CDR3 is 15 residues long. V was shortened by 1 base and J by 4 bases, with 11 bases between the two germline ends. CDR3 sequence (DNA): TGTGCCACCAGCAGAGCACAGGGCGGGGGAAACACCATATATTTT. It translates to CATSRAQGGGNTIYF.

V usage is TRBV5-1 and J usage is TRBJ1-4; 8 bases align to TRBD1. V lost 4 bases, J lost 2 bases, and 4 bases stayed unmatched. The CDR3 extends over 15 amino acids. Germline V gene lookup returns CDR1 SGHRS and CDR2 YFSETQ. The CDR3 DNA follows: TGCGCCAGCAGCGCCGCAGGGGGCACTAATGAAAAACTGTTTTTT. Translation: CASSAAGGTNEKLFF.

This chain uses TRBV19 with TRBJ2-2, with 7 bases matching TRBD2. V lost 5 bases, J lost 7 bases, and 4 bases stayed unmatched. In germline, CDR1 is LNHDA, CDR2 SQIVND (reference sequence). This CDR3 spans 13 amino acids. The CDR3 reads CASSPGLFGELFF. DNA for the CDR3: TGTGCCAGTAGTCCGGGACTATTCGGGGAGCTGTTTTTT.

The chain links TRBV2 to TRBJ1-5; no definite D call. The CDR3 spans 15 residues. V dropped 5 bases and J dropped 4 bases, with 15 bases sitting between them. CDR1 and CDR2 (germline): SNHLY, FYNNEI. The CDR3 sequence: CASSKEAGENQPQHF. The CDR3 region has the DNA TGTGCCAGCAGTAAGGAGGCAGGTGAAAATCAGCCCCAGCATTTT.

The chain employs TRBV5-4 and TRBJ2-3, with D perhaps matching TRBD1 (5 bases). This CDR3 has 11 amino acids. Germline loops: CDR1 SGHNT, CDR2 YYREEE (reference sequence). Trimming took off 6 bases at V and 6 bases at J, with 8 bases between the two ends. CDR3 bases: TGTGCCAGCACCAAGGGGGATACGCAGTATTTT. It translates to CASTKGDTQYF. Drawing the rest from reference TRBV5-4 and TRBJ2-3, the complete variable domain is ETGVTQSPTHLIKTRGQQVTLRCSSQSGHNTVSWYQQALGQGPQFIFQYYREEENGRGNFPPRFSGLQFPNYSSELNVNALELDDSALYLCASTKGDTQYFGPGTRLTVL.

V gene TRBV27 combines with J gene TRBJ1-4; 7 bases are shared with TRBD1. In germline, CDR1 is MNHEY, CDR2 SMNVEV (reference sequence). The CDR3 runs 15 residues. After removal of 4 bases from V and 0 bases from J, the junction contained 2 bases not matched to a gene. DNA for the CDR3: TGTGCCAGCAGTTCAACAGGGGCAACTAATGAAAAACTGTTTTTT. It specifies CASSSTGATNEKLFF.

This chain connects TRBV11-3 to TRBJ2-2; D remains ambiguous. The CDR3 has 14 amino acids. Germline V gene lookup returns CDR1 SGHNT and CDR2 YENEEA. The V end lost 1 base, the J end lost 5 bases, and 8 bases lay between the germline ends. The CDR3 sequence is CASSLGSWTGELFF. The CDR3 region has the DNA TGTGCCAGCAGCTTAGGCAGTTGGACCGGGGAGCTGTTTTTT.

The chain carries TRBV5-1 and TRBJ2-1, with D perhaps matching TRBD2 (6 bases). V dropped 1 base and J dropped 13 bases, with 18 bases sitting between them. The CDR3 is made up of 14 amino acids. The germline gives CDR1 SGHRS, CDR2 YFSETQ. This CDR3 reads CASSLWAERGGQFF. For the CDR3, the DNA is TGCGCCAGCAGCTTGTGGGCGGAAAGGGGAGGACAGTTCTTC.

The chain couples TRBV19 to TRBJ1-1, with 11 bases aligning to TRBD1. This CDR3 has 13 residues. Germline CDR1 LNHDA, CDR2 SQIVND (reference sequence). Losses at the gene ends were 3 bases for V and 11 bases for J; bases not matched to a gene: 5. The CDR3 region has the DNA TGTGCCAGTAGTATGGACAGGGGGCAGATTGCTTTCTTT. This encodes CASSMDRGQIAFF.

The V and J genes are TRBV4-2 and TRBJ2-5; 8 bases fit TRBD2. CDR1 and CDR2 (germline): LGHNA, YNFKEQ. V trimming: 1 base; J trimming: 5 bases; junction bases outside the gene matches: 6. CDR3 length: 15 residues. CDR3 sequence (DNA): TGTGCCAGCAGCCAAGGAGCGGGGGTCGGGGAGACCCAGTACTTC. Translation: CASSQGAGVGETQYF.

This clone showed up just a few times. The rearrangement joins TRBV2 to TRBJ1-5; the D gene is possibly TRBD1 (6 bases). The V and J ends lost 4 bases and 2 bases respectively, with 9 bases between them. This CDR3 is 14 amino acids long. The germline CDR1 and CDR2 sequences are SNHLY and FYNNEI. The CDR3 DNA reads TGTGCCAGCAGTGGGGAGGGGGGCAATCAGCCCCAGCATTTT. It is translated as CASSGEGGNQPQHF.

This chain uses TRBV6-9 with TRBJ2-1; TRBD2 matches 15 bases. This CDR3 is built from 19 residues. V dropped 6 bases and J dropped 4; count of bases not matched to a gene: 13. Germline lookup yields CDR1 MNHGY and CDR2 SVAAGI. This CDR3 is CASRGTSGGRNPLYNEQFF. CDR3 coding DNA: TGTGCCAGCAGGGGGACTAGCGGGGGGCGAAACCCTTTATACAATGAGCAGTTCTTC.

This clone was picked up one time. The chain has TRBV2 and TRBJ2-7, with 10 bases lining up with TRBD2. V was pared by 6 bases and J by 3 bases, with 2 bases of the junction left unmatched. Germline V gives CDR1 SNHLY, CDR2 FYNNEI. The length of the CDR3 is 13 residues. The chain's CDR3 is CASRASGGYEQYF. Here the CDR3 DNA reads TGTGCCAGCAGAGCTAGCGGGGGCTACGAGCAGTACTTC. The entire variable domain, with the rest obtained from reference TRBV2 and TRBJ2-7, is as follows: EPEVTQTPSHQVTQMGQEVILRCVPISNHLYFYWYRQILGQKVEFLVSFYNNEISEKSEIFDDQFSVERPDGSNFTLKIRSTKLEDSAMYFCASRASGGYEQYFGPGTRLTVT.

The rearrangement links TRBV7-9 to TRBJ2-5; D is perhaps TRBD1 (7 bases). Germline V gene lookup returns CDR1 SEHNR and CDR2 FQNEAQ (reference sequence). Trimming cost V 1 base and J 0 bases, with 21 bases left between them. The CDR3 sequence is 19 residues long. CDR3 protein: CASSLGQGGGFRYQETQYF. The CDR3, as DNA: TGTGCCAGCAGCTTAGGACAGGGCGGAGGGTTTCGGTACCAAGAGACCCAGTACTTC.

This clone turned up a few times. The chain uses TRBV9 and TRBJ1-5; D is uncertain. Per the germline V gene, CDR1 is SGDLS and CDR2 is YYNGEE. The CDR3 is made up of 17 amino acids. The CDR3 bases are TGTTCCCAGACTGACCGGGAACCCCCCTCTGGCAATCAGCCCCAGCATTTT. It translates to CSQTDREPPSGNQPQHF.

The chain joins TRBV19 to TRBJ1-3, with TRBD1 matching 7 bases. Germline-derived CDR1 and CDR2 are LNHDA and SQIVND (reference sequence). With 10 bases clipped from V and 0 bases from J, the junction kept 9 bases outside the gene matches. There are 15 residues in the CDR3. Here the CDR3 DNA reads TGTGCCACCACCCGGCAGGGGGACTCTGGAAACACCATATATTTT. It is translated as CATTRQGDSGNTIYF.

The V gene is TRBV6-2 or TRBV6-3, the J gene TRBJ1-2, with TRBD1 identical over 7 bases. The CDR3 sequence is 14 residues long. Losses at the gene ends were 4 bases for V and 2 bases for J; bases not matched to a gene: 4. Germline CDR1 reads MNHEY; CDR2 reads SVGEGT. This CDR3 reads CASSSEGQNYGYTF. CDR3 sequence (DNA): TGTGCCAGCAGTTCCGAGGGACAGAACTATGGCTACACCTTC.

This clone has only a few counts. This rearrangement joins TRBV4-1 to TRBJ1-5; TRBD1 matches 9 bases. V trimming: 1 base; J trimming: 0 bases; junction bases outside the gene matches: 16. Per germline, CDR1 MGHRA and CDR2 YSYEKL. There are 21 residues in the CDR3. The DNA of the CDR3 is TGCGCCAGCAGCCAAGGCCTCGGAGGGACAGGGTTCCCCATTAGCAATCAGCCCCAGCATTTT. Translating it yields CASSQGLGGTGFPISNQPQHF.

J is TRBJ2-2 and V is TRBV6-6, with 8 bases aligning to TRBD1. The CDR3 contains 16 residues. Trimming removed 6 bases from V and 4 bases from J; junction bases left unmatched: 10. CDR1 and CDR2 from the germline V gene are MNHNY and SVGAGI (reference sequence). The CDR3 region is CASSPGQGQSTGELFF. The CDR3 DNA reads as TGTGCCAGCAGCCCCGGACAGGGACAGAGCACCGGGGAGCTGTTTTTT.

V gene TRBV3-1 (or the pseudogene TRBV3-2) combines with J gene TRBJ1-3; D is possibly TRBD1 (6 bases). V dropped 0 bases and J dropped 0 bases, with 12 bases sitting between them. CDR1 is LGHDT, CDR2 YNNKEL, per germline (reference sequence). CDR3 length equals 17 residues. CDR3 DNA sequence: TGTGCCAGCAGCCAAGACAGGGGCGTAAGCTCTGGAAACACCATATATTTT. The encoded protein is CASSQDRGVSSGNTIYF.

This chain uses TRBV5-1 with TRBJ2-3; D gene ambiguous. The germline V and J ends were trimmed by 4 bases and 0 bases, with 15 bases remaining between them. Germline V CDR1 and CDR2: SGHRS, YFSETQ. The CDR3 is 16 amino acids. The CDR3 reads CASSDLGSLSTDTQYF. The CDR3 DNA sequence: TGCGCCAGCAGCGATCTAGGCAGTCTCAGCACAGATACGCAGTATTTT.